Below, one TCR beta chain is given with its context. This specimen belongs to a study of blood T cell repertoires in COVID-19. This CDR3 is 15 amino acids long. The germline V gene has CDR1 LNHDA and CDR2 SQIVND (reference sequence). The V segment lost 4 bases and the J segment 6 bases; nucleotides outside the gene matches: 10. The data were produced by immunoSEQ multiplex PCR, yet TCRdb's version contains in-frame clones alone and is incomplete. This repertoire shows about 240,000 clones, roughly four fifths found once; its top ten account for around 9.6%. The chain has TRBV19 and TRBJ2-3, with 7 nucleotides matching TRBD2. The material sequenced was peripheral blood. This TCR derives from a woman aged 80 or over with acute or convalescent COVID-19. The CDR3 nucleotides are TGTGCCAGTAGTACCCTTGAGCGGGGAGGTGATACGCAGTATTTT. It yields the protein CASSTLERGGDTQYF.